The rows below give T cell receptor beta chains drawn from one sample of a study of identical twins. TCRdb analysed the 5' RACE reads with MiXCR anew, one entry per CDR3 protein. The data contain hundreds of thousands of distinct CDR3 sequences, around an eighth of them seen just once; the ten biggest clones take up roughly 7.8%. These same records also appear under a second study, on yellow fever vaccine responses in identical twins.

The sequenced sample was CD8+ T cells sorted from blood. The receptor set was obtained from a woman between 18 and 29 years old in good health. Each CDR3 is given with its conserved first and last residue. D genes are given only for firm matches. For some rows the clone size is stated as once, few or many, or as a class when expanded; others skip it.

-	TRBV4-1	TRBJ1-1	many	CASSQVGGTEAFF	TGCGCCAGCAGCCAAGTAGGAGGCACTGAAGCTTTCTTT
TRBD2	TRBV27	TRBJ2-7	-	CASSLSLAGVNEQYF	TGTGCCAGCAGTTTATCACTAGCGGGAGTCAACGAGCAGTACTTC
-	TRBV19	TRBJ1-1	-	CASTMGRTEAFF	TGTGCCAGTACCATGGGGAGGACTGAAGCTTTCTTT
TRBD2	TRBV29-1	TRBJ2-1	few	CSVEDRPSGSAYNEQFF	TGCAGCGTTGAAGATCGACCTAGCGGGAGTGCCTACAATGAGCAGTTCTTC
TRBD2	TRBV11-3	TRBJ2-1	few	CASSYLAGGEQFF	TGTGCCAGCAGCTACCTAGCGGGAGGTGAGCAGTTCTTC
TRBD1	TRBV7-8	TRBJ2-5	few	CASSLAQQGSQETQYF	TGTGCCAGCAGCTTAGCGCAACAGGGGTCCCAAGAGACCCAGTACTTC
TRBD2	TRBV3-1	TRBJ2-1	few	CASSHRRSGTSGLVEQFF	TGTGCCAGCAGCCACCGCCGCTCCGGGACTAGCGGATTAGTTGAGCAGTTCTTC
-	TRBV6-4	TRBJ2-2	few	CASSVPSTGELFF	TGTGCCAGCAGTGTACCGAGCACCGGGGAGCTGTTTTTT
-	TRBV11-2	TRBJ2-1	few	CASSLGSGLHNEQFF	TGTGCCAGCAGCTTAGGGAGCGGACTCCACAATGAGCAGTTCTTC
-	TRBV4-1	TRBJ2-2	-	CASSQRTNTGELFF	TGCGCCAGCAGCCAGCGCACGAACACCGGGGAGCTGTTTTTT
-	TRBV27	TRBJ2-5	-	CASSLWSGETQYF	TGTGCCAGCAGTTTGTGGTCGGGCGAGACCCAGTACTTC
TRBD2	TRBV7-9	TRBJ2-2	-	CASSPPVAGENTGELFF	TGTGCCAGCAGTCCGCCTGTAGCGGGAGAAAACACCGGGGAGCTGTTTTTT
TRBD2	TRBV6-2/TRBV6-3	TRBJ2-3	-	CASTEGLAGRTDTQYF	TGTGCCAGCACCGAAGGACTAGCGGGCCGCACAGATACGCAGTATTTT
-	TRBV24-1	TRBJ2-2	few	CATSDIDMTTGELFF	TGTGCCACCAGTGACATCGACATGACCACCGGGGAGCTGTTTTTT
TRBD1	TRBV13	TRBJ2-7	few	CASSPRTGVNEQYF	TGTGCCAGCAGCCCGAGGACAGGGGTCAACGAGCAGTACTTC
TRBD2	TRBV27	TRBJ2-1	-	CASSPSGTSGRHEQFF	TGTGCCAGCAGTCCATCCGGGACTAGCGGGCGTCATGAGCAGTTCTTC
-	TRBV5-1	TRBJ2-7	many	CASSLKAHYEQYF	TGCGCCAGCAGCTTGAAGGCACACTACGAGCAGTACTTC
TRBD2	TRBV12-3/TRBV12-4	TRBJ2-7	few	CASSPGTSGSGSSYEQYF	TGTGCCAGCAGTCCGGGGACTAGCGGGAGTGGGAGCTCCTACGAGCAGTACTTC
-	TRBV11-2	TRBJ2-5	many	CASSRGRETQYF	TGTGCCAGCAGCCGGGGGAGGGAGACCCAGTACTTC
-	TRBV2	TRBJ1-3	-	CASNLPSFNTIYF	TGTGCCAGCAATCTCCCCTCTTTCAACACCATATATTTT
-	TRBV28	TRBJ2-7	few	CASSFRPSYEQYF	TGTGCCAGCAGTTTTAGGCCCAGCTACGAGCAGTACTTC
-	TRBV12-3/TRBV12-4	TRBJ2-3	-	CASSLRTTPFGTDTQYF	TGTGCCAGCAGCCTCAGGACTACACCATTTGGCACAGATACGCAGTATTTT
TRBD2	TRBV2	TRBJ2-3	-	CASSGQRDLFTDTQYF	TGTGCCAGCAGCGGTCAGCGGGACCTATTCACAGATACGCAGTATTTT
-	TRBV27	TRBJ1-2	few	CASSSLPRTANYGYTF	TGTGCCAGCAGTTCCCTCCCACGTACAGCAAACTATGGCTACACCTTC
-	TRBV6-4	TRBJ2-1	many	CASSDSAQGKQFF	TGTGCCAGCAGTGACTCGGCGCAGGGAAAACAGTTCTTC
-	TRBV27	TRBJ1-2	few	CASSFSPGSSYGYTF	TGTGCCAGCAGTTTTAGTCCAGGGTCGAGCTATGGCTACACCTTC
-	TRBV29-1	TRBJ1-2	few	CSVERSQGPNYGYTF	TGCAGCGTTGAAAGGTCTCAGGGGCCTAACTATGGCTACACCTTC
-	TRBV12-3/TRBV12-4	TRBJ2-2	many	CASSWNPTGELFF	TGTGCCAGCAGTTGGAACCCTACCGGGGAGCTGTTTTTT
-	TRBV29-1	TRBJ2-2	-	CSVLDMNTGELFF	TGCAGCGTCCTGGACATGAACACCGGGGAGCTGTTTTTT
TRBD2	TRBV10-3	TRBJ2-1	few	CAIRTSLFDEQFF	TGTGCCATCCGGACTAGTTTATTCGATGAGCAGTTCTTC
TRBD1	TRBV29-1	TRBJ2-5	few	CSGEGGTGGETQYF	TGCAGCGGAGAAGGTGGGACAGGGGGAGAGACCCAGTACTTC
-	TRBV4-1	TRBJ1-5	-	CASSLSRTNFQPQHF	TGCGCCAGCAGCCTTTCCCGGACAAATTTCCAGCCCCAGCATTTT
TRBD1	TRBV27	TRBJ2-4	few	CASSPPTGGKNIQYF	TGTGCCAGCAGTCCACCTACAGGGGGCAAAAACATTCAGTACTTC
-	TRBV5-6	TRBJ2-3	few	CASSHGTITDTQYF	TGTGCCAGCAGCCACGGGACAATCACAGATACGCAGTATTTT
-	TRBV27	TRBJ2-3	-	CASSFSGTDTQYF	TGTGCCAGCAGTTTTAGCGGCACAGATACGCAGTATTTT
-	TRBV5-1	TRBJ1-6	-	CASHNNRDNNSPLHF	TGCGCCAGCCATAACAACCGGGACAATAATTCACCCCTCCACTTT
-	TRBV12-3/TRBV12-4	TRBJ2-7	few	CASSLGGVADEQYF	TGTGCCAGCAGTTTAGGGGGGGTCGCGGACGAGCAGTACTTC
-	TRBV7-9	TRBJ2-5	-	CASSLVDSQETQYF	TGTGCCAGCAGCTTAGTTGACAGCCAAGAGACCCAGTACTTC
-	TRBV9	TRBJ1-3	many	CASSPRTDF	TGTGCCAGCAGCCCCCGGACGGATTTT
-	TRBV7-9	TRBJ1-2	-	CASSLGTGSDYGYTF	TGTGCCAGCAGCTTAGGTACAGGGTCCGATTATGGCTACACCTTC
-	TRBV4-1	TRBJ1-4	few	CASSLRQEPYRYEKLFF	TGCGCCAGCAGCCTAAGACAGGAGCCGTACCGGTATGAAAAACTGTTTTTT
-	TRBV6-5	TRBJ2-3	-	CASSYTKTGTDTQYF	TGTGCCAGCAGTTACACTAAGACAGGCACAGATACGCAGTATTTT
TRBD1	TRBV10-3	TRBJ1-2	-	CAISEAGGGYTF	TGTGCCATCAGTGAGGCAGGGGGCGGCTACACCTTC
-	TRBV27	TRBJ2-2	many	CASSPNRVGTGELFF	TGTGCCAGCAGTCCCAACAGAGTGGGCACCGGGGAGCTGTTTTTT
TRBD2	TRBV24-1	TRBJ2-1	-	CATIQGLAGGPGNEQFF	TGTGCCACCATTCAAGGACTAGCGGGAGGGCCTGGTAATGAGCAGTTCTTC
-	TRBV19	TRBJ1-1	-	CASRDGGGTEAFF	TGTGCCAGTCGGGACGGCGGAGGGACTGAAGCTTTCTTT
TRBD2	TRBV15	TRBJ2-1	-	CATSIQTSSNEQFF	TGTGCCACCAGCATCCAGACTAGCAGCAATGAGCAGTTCTTC
-	TRBV3-1	TRBJ2-2	-	CASSQDFLPTGELFF	TGTGCCAGCAGCCAAGATTTTCTGCCCACCGGGGAGCTGTTTTTT
-	TRBV3-1	TRBJ2-1	-	CASTRPGSNEQFF	TGTGCCAGCACGAGGCCGGGTAGCAATGAGCAGTTCTTC
-	TRBV27	TRBJ2-7	few	CASSMGSHEQYF	TGTGCCAGCAGTATGGGGAGTCACGAGCAGTACTTC
-	TRBV3-1	TRBJ2-1	-	CASSPEGIEQFF	TGTGCCAGCAGCCCGGAAGGGATTGAGCAGTTCTTC
TRBD2	TRBV20-1	TRBJ2-5	-	CSARTSGGPTQETQYF	TGCAGTGCTAGGACTAGCGGGGGCCCTACTCAAGAGACCCAGTACTTC
-	TRBV12-5	TRBJ2-7	few	CASGIISYEQYF	TGTGCTAGTGGGATAATCTCCTACGAGCAGTACTTC
TRBD2	TRBV15	TRBJ2-5	few	CATSRGYGGRSETQYF	TGTGCCACCAGCAGAGGATACGGCGGGAGGTCAGAGACCCAGTACTTC
-	TRBV7-9	TRBJ2-3	many	CASSFEWAQYF	TGTGCCAGCAGCTTTGAATGGGCACAGTATTTT
TRBD2	TRBV3-1	TRBJ2-2	many	CASSQEWREDGTGELFF	TGTGCCAGCAGCCAAGAGTGGCGGGAGGATGGTACCGGGGAGCTGTTTTTT